The source of this T cell receptor beta chain is a study of cytomegalovirus exposure and HLA in healthy donors (dated by TCRdb to 2016 to 2017). Regarding the study in general: According to a later analysis, one platform produced both the 100 to 150 validation repertoires and the roughly 640 repertoires of the first cohort. To predict cytomegalovirus infection status, the study brought together high-throughput TCR immunosequencing, statistical association of individual TCRs with disease status, and machine learning. The study aimed to test whether cataloging public T cell receptors could reveal signatures of past pathogen exposure. Besides the first cohort of approximately 710 subjects, a separate validation cohort made up of 120 different subjects was used. The study at large found these results: A later analysis lacked HLA typing for the validation cohort, so it scored co-occurrence in that cohort across all 130 or so repertoires. In a later analysis, TCRs clustered in the first cohort were found to also tend to co-occur in the roughly 110 validation repertoires, with around 94% of cluster scores above 0. Most TCR sequences were seen in very few donors, while some public TCRs were found in many individuals. Cytomegalovirus status was reported to be diagnosed by the classifier with high specificity and sensitivity in both the original and validation cohorts. A total of 164 TCR beta chains were listed by the study as associated with cytomegalovirus. In vitro tests confirmed that a few of the cytomegalovirus-associated TCR beta chains recognize cytomegalovirus antigens. It was suggested by the authors that the approach could potentially be generalized to other disease states and immunological phenotypes.

Sequences SNHLY (CDR1) and FYNNEI (CDR2) are obtained from the germline V gene. Clipping removes 3 bases from V and 6 bases from J, with 9 as the unmatched junction base count. There are 16 amino acids in the CDR3, from cysteine to phenylalanine inclusive. The sequence is cut down to CDR3 DNA, 48 bases in frame from base 1. A remark on this clone: This clone's antigen is unknown. Within one base of it there is no much larger clone, and no base qualities were kept.

The donors were included in the validation cohort of approximately 130 subjects, a group kept apart from the roughly 700-subject first cohort. Preparation of the library involved the immunoSEQ multiplex PCR assay. As for how the authors treated the data: To diagnose cytomegalovirus status from the catalog of TCR beta chain sequences, a statistical classification framework was built. TCRdb took this table from immuneACCESS and kept in-frame rearrangements with V and J called. Such tables lack part of the clones; where checked against another copy, unresolved V genes explain under half of the gap, and the rest is unexplained. The V and J calls and the clone size are those of that table, but D and trimming were determined from the DNA. For this sample there are hundreds of thousands of clones; around 90% appear just once. The ten biggest clones cover about 2% of the sample.

Source material: PBMCs. This TCR came from a woman aged 18-29 years in good health and CMV-seropositive. The V and J genes are TRBV2 and TRBJ1-5, with 9 central nucleotides matching TRBD1. In nucleotides, the sequence is TGTGCCAGCAGTGAGCCGGGACAGGGAACGGGTCAGCCCCAGCATTTT. This sequence encodes CASSEPGQGTGQPQHF.